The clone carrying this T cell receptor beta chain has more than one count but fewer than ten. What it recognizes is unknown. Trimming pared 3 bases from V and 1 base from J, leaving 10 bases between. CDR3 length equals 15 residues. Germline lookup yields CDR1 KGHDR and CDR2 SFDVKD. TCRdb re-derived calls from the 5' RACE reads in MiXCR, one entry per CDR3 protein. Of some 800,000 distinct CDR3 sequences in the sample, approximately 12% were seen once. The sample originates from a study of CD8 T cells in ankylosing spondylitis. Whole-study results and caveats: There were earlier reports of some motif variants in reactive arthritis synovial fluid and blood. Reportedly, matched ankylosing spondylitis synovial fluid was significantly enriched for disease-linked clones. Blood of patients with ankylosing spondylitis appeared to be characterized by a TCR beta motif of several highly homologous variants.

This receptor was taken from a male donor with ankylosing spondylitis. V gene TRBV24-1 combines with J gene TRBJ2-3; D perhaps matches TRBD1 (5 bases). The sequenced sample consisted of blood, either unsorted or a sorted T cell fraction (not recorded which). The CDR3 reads CATSDVWGGTDTQYF. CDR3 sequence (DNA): TGTGCCACCAGTGATGTGTGGGGCGGCACAGATACGCAGTATTTT.